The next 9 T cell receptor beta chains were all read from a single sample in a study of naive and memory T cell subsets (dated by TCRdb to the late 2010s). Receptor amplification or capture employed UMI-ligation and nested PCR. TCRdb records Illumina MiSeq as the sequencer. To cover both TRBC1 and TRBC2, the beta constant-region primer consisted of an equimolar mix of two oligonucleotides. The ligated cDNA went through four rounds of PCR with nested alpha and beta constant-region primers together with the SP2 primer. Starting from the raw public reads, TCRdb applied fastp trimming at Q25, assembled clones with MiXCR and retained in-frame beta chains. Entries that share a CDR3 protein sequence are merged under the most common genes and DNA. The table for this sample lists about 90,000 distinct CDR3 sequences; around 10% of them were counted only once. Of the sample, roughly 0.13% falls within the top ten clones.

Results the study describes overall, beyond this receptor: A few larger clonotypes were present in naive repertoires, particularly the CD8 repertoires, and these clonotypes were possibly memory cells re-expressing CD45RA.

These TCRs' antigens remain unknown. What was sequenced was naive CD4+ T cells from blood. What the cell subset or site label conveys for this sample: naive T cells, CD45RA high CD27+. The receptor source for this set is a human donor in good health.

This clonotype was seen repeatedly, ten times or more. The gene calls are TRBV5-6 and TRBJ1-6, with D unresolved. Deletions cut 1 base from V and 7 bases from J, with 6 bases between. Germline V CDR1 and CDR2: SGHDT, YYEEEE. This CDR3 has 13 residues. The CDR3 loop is CASSLYGNSPLHF. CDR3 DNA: TGTGCCAGCAGCTTGTACGGGAATTCACCCCTCCACTTT.

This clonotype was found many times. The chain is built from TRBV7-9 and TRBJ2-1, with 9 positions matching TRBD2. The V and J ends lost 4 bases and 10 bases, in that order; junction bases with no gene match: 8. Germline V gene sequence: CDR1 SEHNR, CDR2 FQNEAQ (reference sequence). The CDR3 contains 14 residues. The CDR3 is CASSSGLALGEQFF. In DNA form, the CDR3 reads TGTGCCAGCAGCTCTGGACTAGCGTTAGGGGAGCAGTTCTTC. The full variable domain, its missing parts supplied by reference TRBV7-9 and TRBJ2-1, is DTGVSQNPRHKITKRGQNVTFRCDPISEHNRLYWYRQTLGQGPEFLTYFQNEAQLEKSRLLSDRFSAERPKGSFSTLEIQRTEQGDSAMYLCASSSGLALGEQFFGPGTRLTVL.

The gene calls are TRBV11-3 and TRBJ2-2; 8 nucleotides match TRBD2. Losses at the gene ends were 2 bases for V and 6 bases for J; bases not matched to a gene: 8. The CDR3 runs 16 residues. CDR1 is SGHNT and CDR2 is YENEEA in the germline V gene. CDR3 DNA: TGTGCCAGCAGCTTATACATCGGGAGGGCCTCCGGGGAGCTGTTTTTT. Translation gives CASSLYIGRASGELFF.

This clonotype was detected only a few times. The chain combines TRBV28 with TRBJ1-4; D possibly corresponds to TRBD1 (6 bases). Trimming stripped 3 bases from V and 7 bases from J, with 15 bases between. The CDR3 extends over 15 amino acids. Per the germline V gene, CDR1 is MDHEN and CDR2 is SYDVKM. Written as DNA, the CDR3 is TGTGCCAGCAGTTTGCCGACAGGTATCTTTGAAAAACTGTTTTTT. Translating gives CASSLPTGIFEKLFF.

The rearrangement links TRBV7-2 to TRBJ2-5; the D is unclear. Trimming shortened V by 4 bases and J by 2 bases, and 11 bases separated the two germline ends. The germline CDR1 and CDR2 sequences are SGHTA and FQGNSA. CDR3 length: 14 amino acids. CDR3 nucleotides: TGTGCCAGCAGCTCTCGGGCTAGGCAAGAGACCCAGTACTTC. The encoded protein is CASSSRARQETQYF.

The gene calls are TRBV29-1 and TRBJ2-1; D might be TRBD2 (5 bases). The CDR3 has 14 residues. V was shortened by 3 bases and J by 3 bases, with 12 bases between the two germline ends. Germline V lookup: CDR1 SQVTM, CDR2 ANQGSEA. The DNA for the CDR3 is TGCAGCGTTGAGTTTCCTAGCCGCTACAATGAGCAGTTCTTC. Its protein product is CSVEFPSRYNEQFF.

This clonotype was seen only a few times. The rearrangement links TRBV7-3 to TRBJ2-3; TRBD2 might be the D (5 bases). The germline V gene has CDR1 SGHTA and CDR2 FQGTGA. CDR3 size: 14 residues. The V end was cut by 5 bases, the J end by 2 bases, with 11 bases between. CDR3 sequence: CASSPGRDTDTQYF. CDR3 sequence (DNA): TGTGCCAGCAGCCCGGGGAGAGACACAGATACGCAGTATTTT. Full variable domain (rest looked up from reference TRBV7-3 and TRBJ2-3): GAGVSQTPSNKVTEKGKYVELRCDPISGHTALYWYRQSLGQGPEFLIYFQGTGAADDSGLPNDRFFAVRPEGSVSTLKIQRTERGDSAVYLCASSPGRDTDTQYFGPGTRLTVL.

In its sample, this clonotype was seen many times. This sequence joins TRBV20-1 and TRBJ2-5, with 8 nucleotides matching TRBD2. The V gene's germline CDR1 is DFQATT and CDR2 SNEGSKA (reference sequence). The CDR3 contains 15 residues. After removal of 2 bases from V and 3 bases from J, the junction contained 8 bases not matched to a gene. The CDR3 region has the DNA TGCAGTGCTAGAAAGCGGGGGCTTATTAAAGAGACCCAGTACTTC. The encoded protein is CSARKRGLIKETQYF.

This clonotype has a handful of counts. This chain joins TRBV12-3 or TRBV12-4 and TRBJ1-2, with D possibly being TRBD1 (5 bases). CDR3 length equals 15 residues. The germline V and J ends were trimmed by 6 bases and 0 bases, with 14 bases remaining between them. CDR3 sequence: CASRGREEANYGYTF. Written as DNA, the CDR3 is TGTGCCAGCAGGGGGCGGGAGGAAGCTAACTATGGCTACACCTTC.